This T cell receptor beta chain was sequenced in a study of blood T cell repertoires in COVID-19. Looking at the study overall: The United States, Italy and Spain supplied acute and convalescent COVID-19 samples.

Sequencing used immunoSEQ multiplex PCR; TCRdb keeps in-frame clones, though not all of them. Of 85,000 to 95,000 clones in the sample, over 60% were seen once. V was cut by 3 bases and J by 1 base, with 6 bases left in between. The germline V gene encodes CDR1 ENHRY and CDR2 SYGVKD. This CDR3 has 13 amino acids. The specimen was peripheral blood. This TCR was recovered from a man in his 70s with acute or convalescent COVID-19. The genes are TRBV10-3 and TRBJ1-1; D ambiguous. Here the CDR3 reads CAISDYENTEAFF. Written as DNA, the CDR3 is TGTGCCATCAGTGACTATGAGAACACTGAAGCTTTCTTT.